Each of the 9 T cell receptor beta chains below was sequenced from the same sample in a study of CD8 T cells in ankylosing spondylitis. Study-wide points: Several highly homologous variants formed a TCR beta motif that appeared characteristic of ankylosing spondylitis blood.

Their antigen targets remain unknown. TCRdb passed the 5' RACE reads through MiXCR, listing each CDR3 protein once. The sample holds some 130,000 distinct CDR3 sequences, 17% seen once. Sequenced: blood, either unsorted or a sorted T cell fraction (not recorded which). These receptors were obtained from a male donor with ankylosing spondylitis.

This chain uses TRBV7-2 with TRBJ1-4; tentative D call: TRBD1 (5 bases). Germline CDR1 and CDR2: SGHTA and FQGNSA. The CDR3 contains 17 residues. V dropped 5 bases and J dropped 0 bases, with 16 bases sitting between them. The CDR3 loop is CASSHHARDATNEKLFF. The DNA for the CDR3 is TGTGCCAGCAGCCACCATGCCAGGGACGCAACTAATGAAAAACTGTTTTTT.

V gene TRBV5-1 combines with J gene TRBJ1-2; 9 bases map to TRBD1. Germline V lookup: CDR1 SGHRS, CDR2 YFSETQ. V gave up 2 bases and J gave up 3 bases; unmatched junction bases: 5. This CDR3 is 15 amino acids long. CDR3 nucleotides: TGCGCCAGCAGCTTAGACAGGGGGAGCTACTATGGCTACACCTTC. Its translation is CASSLDRGSYYGYTF. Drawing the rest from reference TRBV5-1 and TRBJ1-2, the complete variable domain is KAGVTQTPRYLIKTRGQQVTLSCSPISGHRSVSWYQQTPGQGLQFLFEYFSETQRNKGNFPGRFSGRQFSNSRSEMNVSTLELGDSALYLCASSLDRGSYYGYTFGSGTRLTVV.

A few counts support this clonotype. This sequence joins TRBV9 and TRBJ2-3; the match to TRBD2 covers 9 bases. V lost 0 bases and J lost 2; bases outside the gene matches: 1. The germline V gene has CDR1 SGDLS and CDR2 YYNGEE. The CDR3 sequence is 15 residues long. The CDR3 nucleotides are TGTGCCAGCAGCGTAGCTAGCGGGACCACAGATACGCAGTATTTT. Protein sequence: CASSVASGTTDTQYF.

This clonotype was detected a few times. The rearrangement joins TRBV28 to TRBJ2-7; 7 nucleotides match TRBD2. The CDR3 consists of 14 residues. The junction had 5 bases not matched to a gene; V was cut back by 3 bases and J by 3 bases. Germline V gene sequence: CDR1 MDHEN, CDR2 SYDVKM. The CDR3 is CASSFGGSNYEQYF. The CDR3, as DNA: TGTGCCAGCAGTTTCGGCGGGAGTAACTACGAGCAGTACTTC. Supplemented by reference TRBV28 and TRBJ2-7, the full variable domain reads DVKVTQSSRYLVKRTGEKVFLECVQDMDHENMFWYRQDPGLGLRLIYFSYDVKMKEKGDIPEGYSVSREKKERFSLILESASTNQTSMYLCASSFGGSNYEQYFGPGTRLTVT.

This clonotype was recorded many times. Written as DNA, the CDR3 is TGTGCCAGCAGGGGGGACAGGGGGATGGCAGAGACCCAGTACTTC. Amino acid sequence: CASRGDRGMAETQYF. This rearrangement joins TRBV28 to TRBJ2-5; TRBD1 matches at 11 bases. There are 15 residues in the CDR3. CDR1 and CDR2 (germline): MDHEN, SYDVKM. J was trimmed by 4 bases and V by 6 bases; bases with no gene match: 7. The full variable domain, its missing parts supplied by reference TRBV28 and TRBJ2-5, is DVKVTQSSRYLVKRTGEKVFLECVQDMDHENMFWYRQDPGLGLRLIYFSYDVKMKEKGDIPEGYSVSREKKERFSLILESASTNQTSMYLCASRGDRGMAETQYFGPGTRLLVL.

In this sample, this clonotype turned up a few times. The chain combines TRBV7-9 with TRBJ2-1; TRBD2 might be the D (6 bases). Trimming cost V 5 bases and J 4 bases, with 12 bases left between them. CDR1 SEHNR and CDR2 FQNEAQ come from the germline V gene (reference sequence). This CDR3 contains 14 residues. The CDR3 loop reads CASSDSGGYNEQFF. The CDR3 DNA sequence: TGTGCCAGCAGCGATAGCGGAGGATACAATGAGCAGTTCTTC.

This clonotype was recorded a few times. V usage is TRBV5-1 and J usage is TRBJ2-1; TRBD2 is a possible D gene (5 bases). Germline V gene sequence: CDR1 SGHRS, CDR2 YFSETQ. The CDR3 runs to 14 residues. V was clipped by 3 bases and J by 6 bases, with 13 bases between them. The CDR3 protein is CASSSSAVPNEQFF. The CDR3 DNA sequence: TGCGCCAGCAGCTCGTCAGCGGTTCCCAATGAGCAGTTCTTC. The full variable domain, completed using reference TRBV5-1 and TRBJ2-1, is KAGVTQTPRYLIKTRGQQVTLSCSPISGHRSVSWYQQTPGQGLQFLFEYFSETQRNKGNFPGRFSGRQFSNSRSEMNVSTLELGDSALYLCASSSSAVPNEQFFGPGTRLTVL.

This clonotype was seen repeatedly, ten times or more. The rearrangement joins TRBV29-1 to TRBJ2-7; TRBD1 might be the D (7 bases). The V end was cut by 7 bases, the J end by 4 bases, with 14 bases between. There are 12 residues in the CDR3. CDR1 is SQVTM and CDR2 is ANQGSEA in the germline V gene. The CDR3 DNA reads TGCAGCGCCCGGGACAGCGGGTACGAGCAGTACTTC. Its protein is CSARDSGYEQYF.

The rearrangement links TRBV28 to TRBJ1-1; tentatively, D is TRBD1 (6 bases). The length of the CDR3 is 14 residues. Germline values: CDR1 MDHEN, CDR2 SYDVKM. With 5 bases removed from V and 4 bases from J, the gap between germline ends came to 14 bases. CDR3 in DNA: TGTGCCAGCAGTCCCCTCCAGGGGTTCACTGAAGCTTTCTTT. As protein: CASSPLQGFTEAFF.